The 15 T cell receptor beta chains reported below all come from one sample, sequenced in a study of T cells expressing NK-cell markers. TCRdb reprocessed the 5' RACE reads and reports one entry per CDR3 protein, with no DNA. This table holds around 140,000 distinct CDR3 sequences. What was sequenced was blood T cells: a sorted CD56 or NKG2C T cell subset, CD4+ or CD8+ T cells, or bulk PBMC T cells (not recorded which). The receptors here all came from a man younger than 30 in good health.

The CDR3 sequence is CSVAGPTGGAYNEQFF. The chain couples TRBV29-1 to TRBJ2-1; there is no DNA to check the TCRdb D call of TRBD1. Germline V CDR1 and CDR2: SQVTM, ANQGSEA. The CDR3 is made up of 16 amino acids.

This sequence joins TRBV6-1 and TRBJ2-1; TCRdb returns TRBD2, unconfirmable since there is no DNA. Germline values: CDR1 MNHNS, CDR2 SASEGT. This CDR3 has 17 amino acids. The CDR3: CASSMGLAGLRGGGQFF.

This chain links TRBV4-3 with TRBJ2-1. From germline, CDR1 is LGHNA and CDR2 YSLEER. This CDR3 is built from 16 residues. CDR3 loop: CASSQETAGDYNEQFF.

The chain couples TRBV12-3 or TRBV12-4 to TRBJ2-1; as DNA is missing, the TRBD1 call by TCRdb cannot be tested. CDR3 length: 12 amino acids. CDR3 residues: CASSTGSGEQFF.

This chain joins TRBV6-1 and TRBJ1-4. The germline gives CDR1 MNHNS, CDR2 SASEGT. This CDR3 is 12 amino acids long. The CDR3 here is CASSEKFEKLFF.

The chain joins TRBV30 to TRBJ1-5. The CDR3 has 13 amino acids. From germline, CDR1 is GTSNPN and CDR2 SVGIG (reference sequence). CDR3 residues: CAWSEGQGRPQHF.

V and J are TRBV6-5 and TRBJ1-2. There are 15 residues in the CDR3. CDR1 MNHEY and CDR2 SVGAGI come from the germline V gene. The CDR3: CASSYSGNDNYGYTF.

The genes are TRBV19 and TRBJ1-5. Germline V CDR1 and CDR2: LNHDA, SQIVND (reference sequence). There are 13 residues in the CDR3. CDR3 loop: CASSIDLGQPQHF.

This chain joins TRBV6-1 and TRBJ2-3; there is no DNA to check the TCRdb D call of TRBD2. Germline V gene lookup returns CDR1 MNHNS and CDR2 SASEGT. This CDR3 is built from 16 residues. The CDR3 sequence: CASSEWSGGLTDTQYF.

This chain connects TRBV5-1 to TRBJ1-1; TCRdb proposes TRBD1, but this gene call is untestable without DNA. Germline CDR1 SGHRS, CDR2 YFSETQ. The CDR3 is made up of 14 amino acids. The CDR3 protein is CASSLAGGQSEAFF.

This chain connects TRBV24-1 to TRBJ2-5; TCRdb indicates TRBD1, and absent DNA this call remains unverified. CDR1 is KGHDR and CDR2 is SFDVKD in the germline V gene. This CDR3 is 14 amino acids long. CDR3 sequence reads: CATSDRYGAETQYF.

The chain uses TRBV12-3 or TRBV12-4 and TRBJ2-1; lacking DNA, the TRBD2 call made by TCRdb goes unchecked. The CDR3 extends over 16 amino acids. The CDR3 protein is CASSHPLAGVSHEQFF.

The chain links TRBV23-1 to TRBJ2-7; without DNA, the TCRdb call of TRBD1 cannot be checked. TRBV23-1 is placed among ORFs of uncertain function. The CDR3 loop spans 14 amino acids. The chain's CDR3 is CASSQVPAGYEQYF.

V and J are TRBV7-2 and TRBJ1-1. CDR1 is SGHTA, CDR2 FQGNSA, per germline. CDR3 length equals 16 residues. The CDR3 region is CASSLAALRANTEAFF.

The rearrangement links TRBV29-1 to TRBJ2-1; TCRdb names TRBD2, which stays unverified in the absence of DNA. The germline V gene encodes CDR1 SQVTM and CDR2 ANQGSEA. The CDR3 is made up of 17 amino acids. The CDR3 here is CSVEDPETSGRRNEQFF.